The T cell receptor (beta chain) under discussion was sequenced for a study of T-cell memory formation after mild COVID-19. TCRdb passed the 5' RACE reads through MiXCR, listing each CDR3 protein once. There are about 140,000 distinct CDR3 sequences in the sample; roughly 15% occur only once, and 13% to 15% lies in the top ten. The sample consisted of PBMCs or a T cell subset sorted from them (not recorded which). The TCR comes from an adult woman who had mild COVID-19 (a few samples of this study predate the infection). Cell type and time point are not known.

CDR3 loop: CASSVRDSEAFF. The DNA for the CDR3 is TGTGCCAGCAGTGTCCGGGACAGTGAAGCTTTCTTT. The chain is built from TRBV6-6 and TRBJ1-1, with TRBD1 identical over 7 bases. V was pared by 5 bases and J by 7 bases, with 4 bases of the junction left unmatched. Germline V gives CDR1 MNHNY, CDR2 SVGAGI (reference sequence). This CDR3 has 12 amino acids.